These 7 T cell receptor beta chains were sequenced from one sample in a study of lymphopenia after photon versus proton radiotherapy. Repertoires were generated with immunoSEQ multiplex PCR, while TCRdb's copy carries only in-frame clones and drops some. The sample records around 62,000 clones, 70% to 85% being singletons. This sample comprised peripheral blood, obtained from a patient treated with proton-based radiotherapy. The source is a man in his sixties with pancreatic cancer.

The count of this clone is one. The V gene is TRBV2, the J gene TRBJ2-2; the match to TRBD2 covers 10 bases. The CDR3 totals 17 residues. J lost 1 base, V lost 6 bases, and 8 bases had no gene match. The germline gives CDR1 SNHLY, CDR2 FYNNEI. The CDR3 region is CASSRRASGRNTGELFF. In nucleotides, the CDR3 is TGTGCCAGCAGCCGGCGGGCTAGCGGGAGGAACACCGGGGAGCTGTTTTTT.

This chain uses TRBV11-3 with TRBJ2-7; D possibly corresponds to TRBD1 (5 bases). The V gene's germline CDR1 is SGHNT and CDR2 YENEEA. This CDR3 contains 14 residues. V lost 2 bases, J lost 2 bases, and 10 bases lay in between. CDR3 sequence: CASSLTQGPYEQYF. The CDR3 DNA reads TGTGCCAGCAGCTTAACCCAGGGTCCCTACGAGCAGTACTTC.

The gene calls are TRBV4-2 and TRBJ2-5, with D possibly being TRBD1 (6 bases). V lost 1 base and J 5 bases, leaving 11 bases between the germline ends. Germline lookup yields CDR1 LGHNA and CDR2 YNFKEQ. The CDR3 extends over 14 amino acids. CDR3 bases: TGTGCCAGCAGCCAAGGAAACAGGGAGGAGACCCAGTACTTC. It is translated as CASSQGNREETQYF.

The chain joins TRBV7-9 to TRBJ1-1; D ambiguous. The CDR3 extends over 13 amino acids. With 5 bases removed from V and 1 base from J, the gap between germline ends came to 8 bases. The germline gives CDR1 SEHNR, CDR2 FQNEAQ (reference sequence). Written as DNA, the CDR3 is TGTGCCAGCAGCGTATCAGCGAACACTGAAGCTTTCTTT. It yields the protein CASSVSANTEAFF.

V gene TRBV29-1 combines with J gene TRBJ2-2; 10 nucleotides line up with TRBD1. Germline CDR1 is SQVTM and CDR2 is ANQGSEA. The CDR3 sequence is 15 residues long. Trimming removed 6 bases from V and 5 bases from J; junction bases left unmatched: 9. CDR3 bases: TGCAGCGTGGGACGACAGGGGGCGCGGACCGGGGAGCTGTTTTTT. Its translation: CSVGRQGARTGELFF.

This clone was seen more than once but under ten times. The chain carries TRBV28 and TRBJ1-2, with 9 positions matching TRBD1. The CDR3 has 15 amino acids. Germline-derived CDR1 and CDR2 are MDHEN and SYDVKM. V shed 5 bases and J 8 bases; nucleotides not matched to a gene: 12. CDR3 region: CASSTALGQGGGYTF. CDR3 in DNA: TGTGCCAGCAGTACTGCACTGGGACAGGGTGGAGGCTACACCTTC.

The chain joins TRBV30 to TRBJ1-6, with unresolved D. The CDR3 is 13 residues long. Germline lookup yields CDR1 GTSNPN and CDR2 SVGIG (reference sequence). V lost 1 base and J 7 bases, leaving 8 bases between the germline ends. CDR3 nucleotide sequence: TGTGCCTGGAGTGCCTCACGGAATTCACCCCTCCACTTT. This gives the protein CAWSASRNSPLHF.